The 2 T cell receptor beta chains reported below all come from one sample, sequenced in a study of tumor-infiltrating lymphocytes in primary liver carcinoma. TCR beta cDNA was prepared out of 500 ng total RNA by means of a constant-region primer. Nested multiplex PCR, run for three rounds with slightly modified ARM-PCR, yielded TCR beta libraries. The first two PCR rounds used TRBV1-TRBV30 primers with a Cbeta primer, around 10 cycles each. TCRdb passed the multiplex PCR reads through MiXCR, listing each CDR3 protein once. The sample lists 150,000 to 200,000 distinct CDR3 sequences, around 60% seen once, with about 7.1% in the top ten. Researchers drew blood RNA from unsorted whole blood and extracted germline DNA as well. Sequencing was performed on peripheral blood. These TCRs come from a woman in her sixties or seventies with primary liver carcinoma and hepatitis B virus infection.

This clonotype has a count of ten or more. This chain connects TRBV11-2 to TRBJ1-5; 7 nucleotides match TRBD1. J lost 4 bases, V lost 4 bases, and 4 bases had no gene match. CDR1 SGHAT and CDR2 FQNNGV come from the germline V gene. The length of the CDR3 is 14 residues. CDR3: CASSSLQGNQPQHF. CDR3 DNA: TGTGCCAGCAGCTCCTTACAGGGGAATCAGCCCCAGCATTTT.

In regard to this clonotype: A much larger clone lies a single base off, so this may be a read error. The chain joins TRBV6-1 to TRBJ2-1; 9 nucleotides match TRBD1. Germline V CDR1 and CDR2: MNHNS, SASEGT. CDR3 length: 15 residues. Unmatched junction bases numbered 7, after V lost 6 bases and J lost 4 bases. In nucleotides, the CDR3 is TGTGCCAGCAGGCCACAGGGGGCGAAATACAATGAGCAGTTCTTC. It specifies CASRPQGAKYNEQFF.